This T cell receptor (beta chain) was obtained from a study of T cell responses to AZD1222 COVID-19 vaccine. Findings of the study overall: Clonal diversity was possibly underestimated, and white British individuals and females predominated among donors. Baseline antibody screening turned up just a handful of seropositive AZD1222 recipients. Repertoire collection took place solely once the T cell response had peaked. Recipients of two AZD1222 doses showed rising Spike-specific TCR breadth and depth.

Sequencing used immunoSEQ multiplex PCR; TCRdb keeps in-frame clones, though not all of them. Of about 140,000 clones listed, around nine tenths are singletons. About this clone itself: Its specificity is not known.

CDR3 size: 13 residues. V shed 6 bases and J shed 1 base, with 9 bases lying between them. CDR1 and CDR2 (germline): LNHDA, SQIVND (reference sequence). The chain combines TRBV19 with TRBJ1-1; D unclear. The sample in question was peripheral blood, obtained on day 0 of AZD1222 vaccination. This clonotype was obtained from an adult in good health. For the CDR3, the DNA is TGTGCCAGTAGCGTGGACCCGAACACTGAAGCTTTCTTT. This translates into CASSVDPNTEAFF. Using reference TRBV19 and TRBJ1-1 for the parts outside the CDR3, the full variable domain is DGGITQSPKYLFRKEGQNVTLSCEQNLNHDAMYWYRQDPGQGLRLIYYSQIVNDFQKGDIAEGYSVSREKKESFPLTVTSAQKNPTAFYLCASSVDPNTEAFFGQGTRLTVV.